These 20 T cell receptor beta chains were all obtained from the same sample, sequenced in a study of OX40 agonist ivuxolimab in advanced cancers. The repertoire was sequenced with immunoSEQ multiplex PCR; TCRdb's copy has only in-frame clones and lacks some. Among 70,000 or so clones listed, roughly nine tenths were seen once. The source material was CD4+ or CD8+ T cells sorted from blood, sampled in a trial of the OX40 agonist ivuxolimab. The receptors shown here come from an adult with an advanced solid tumor such as melanoma, head and neck, liver or kidney cancer.

The chain has TRBV29-1 and TRBJ2-1; D gene ambiguous. The germline gives CDR1 SQVTM, CDR2 ANQGSEA. Trimming removed 3 bases from V and 0 bases from J, with 6 bases in between. This CDR3 is 13 amino acids long. CDR3 region: CSVEPSSYNEQFF. The CDR3 nucleotides are TGCAGCGTTGAGCCGAGCTCCTACAATGAGCAGTTCTTC.

V and J are TRBV15 and TRBJ1-4, with D possibly being TRBD1 (6 bases). Trimming left V 1 base short and J 8 bases short, with 8 bases between. Germline values: CDR1 LNHNV, CDR2 YYDKDF (reference sequence). The CDR3 runs to 13 residues. The CDR3 coding sequence is TGTGCCACCAGCAGAGGGACAGCAGAAAAACTGTTTTTT. Translating gives CATSRGTAEKLFF.

This chain joins TRBV5-1 and TRBJ2-7; D is uncertain. This CDR3 contains 14 residues. Germline CDR1 is SGHRS and CDR2 is YFSETQ. V gave up 2 bases and J gave up 0 bases, with 9 bases separating them. Here the CDR3 reads CASSFMWDSYEQYF. CDR3 DNA: TGCGCCAGCAGCTTCATGTGGGACTCCTACGAGCAGTACTTC. The entire variable domain, with the rest obtained from reference TRBV5-1 and TRBJ2-7, is as follows: KAGVTQTPRYLIKTRGQQVTLSCSPISGHRSVSWYQQTPGQGLQFLFEYFSETQRNKGNFPGRFSGRQFSNSRSEMNVSTLELGDSALYLCASSFMWDSYEQYFGPGTRLTVT.

The V gene is TRBV7-3, the J gene TRBJ2-7; TRBD1 matches at 12 bases. The CDR3 has 14 residues. Germline CDR1 reads SGHTA; CDR2 reads FQGTGA. V was clipped by 5 bases and J by 6 bases; unmatched bases: 5. CDR3 loop: CASSPRDRGLEQYF. As DNA, the CDR3 is TGTGCCAGCAGCCCTCGGGACAGGGGGCTCGAGCAGTACTTC.

This clone was counted only a few times. This sequence joins TRBV4-2 and TRBJ1-2; the D gene is possibly TRBD1 (5 bases). The CDR3 has 16 amino acids. Between the trimmed V and J ends, which lost 1 base and 4 bases, there was a span of 16 bases. Germline lookup yields CDR1 LGHNA and CDR2 YNFKEQ. CDR3 DNA: TGTGCCAGCAGCCAAGGGGGTGGGGGTTTGGGCTATGGCTACACCTTC. It specifies CASSQGGGGLGYGYTF.

The chain joins TRBV6-1 to TRBJ1-2; D uncertain. V lost 5 bases to trimming and J lost 0 bases, with 13 bases between them. The V gene's germline CDR1 is MNHNS and CDR2 SASEGT. This CDR3 is built from 15 residues. Written as DNA, the CDR3 is TGTGCCAGCAGTCCACAGACGAATACTAACTATGGCTACACCTTC. It is translated as CASSPQTNTNYGYTF.

The gene calls are TRBV21-1 and TRBJ2-5; TRBD1 is taken as the D call from the table, unchecked against the DNA. TRBV21-1 is termed a pseudogene. CDR3 size: 15 residues. CDR3 DNA sequence: TGTGCCAGCAGTCGTAGGGGTAGGCCTGGTCTGCGGCAGTACTTC. It is translated as CASSRRGRPGLRQYF.

The CDR3 region has the DNA TGTGCCAGCTCACCACAGGGGATTTTGGGCCGGGCGAGCAATGAGCAGTTCTTC. Its translation is CASSPQGILGRASNEQFF. The chain is built from TRBV18 and TRBJ2-1, with D tentatively TRBD1 (5 bases). CDR3 length equals 18 residues. Germline values: CDR1 KGHSH, CDR2 LQKENI. The V and J ends lost 1 base and 6 bases respectively, with 22 bases between them.

The CDR3 DNA reads as TGCGCCAGCAGCTCGGCGGGGGGCCGGGAGACCCAGTACTTC. Translation: CASSSAGGRETQYF. The genes are TRBV5-1 and TRBJ2-5; TRBD2 aligns across 8 bases. J was trimmed by 5 bases and V by 3 bases; bases with no gene match: 6. The CDR3 extends over 14 amino acids. Germline CDR1 is SGHRS and CDR2 is YFSETQ.

Only a few counts were recorded for this clone. CDR3 in DNA: TGTGCCAGCAGCTTAGGCAGTGAGCCCCAGCATTTT. Translated: CASSLGSEPQHF. The chain recombines TRBV7-2 with TRBJ1-5; D is unclear. CDR3 length equals 12 residues. Germline V gives CDR1 SGHTA, CDR2 FQGNSA. The V and J ends lost 1 base and 8 bases respectively, with 6 bases between them. The complete variable domain, with remaining parts taken from reference TRBV7-2 and TRBJ1-5, reads GAGVSQSPSNKVTEKGKDVELRCDPISGHTALYWYRQSLGQGLEFLIYFQGNSAPDKSGLPSDRFSAERTGGSVSTLTIQRTQQEDSAVYLCASSLGSEPQHFGDGTRLSIL.

The chain couples TRBV28 to TRBJ1-4, with D unclear. The CDR3 is 13 residues long. Trimming pared 11 bases from V and 3 bases from J, leaving 13 bases between. The germline V gene encodes CDR1 MDHEN and CDR2 SYDVKM. CDR3 DNA: TGTGCCGGCGGCCGGGCATCTAATGAAAAACTGTTTTTT. Amino acid sequence: CAGGRASNEKLFF. The variable domain in full, completed from reference TRBV28 and TRBJ1-4, reads DVKVTQSSRYLVKRTGEKVFLECVQDMDHENMFWYRQDPGLGLRLIYFSYDVKMKEKGDIPEGYSVSREKKERFSLILESASTNQTSMYLCAGGRASNEKLFFGSGTQLSVL.

The DNA for the CDR3 is TGTGCCAGTAGTATAAAAGGGACTAGCGCACCGGGGGGTACGCAGTATTTT. Residues: CASSIKGTSAPGGTQYF. This chain links TRBV19 with TRBJ2-3; 10 bases are a match to TRBD2. Germline V gene lookup returns CDR1 LNHDA and CDR2 SQIVND (reference sequence). The CDR3 has 17 amino acids. V was clipped by 2 bases and J by 8 bases; unmatched bases: 13.

The V and J genes are TRBV6-5 and TRBJ1-3; the D is unclear. There are 15 residues in the CDR3. Germline lookup yields CDR1 MNHEY and CDR2 SVGAGI. V lost 6 bases and J lost 2, with 14 bases in between. The CDR3 nucleotides read TGTGCCAGCAGCTACGCTGGCGGGCCTGGAAACACCATATATTTT. It is translated as CASSYAGGPGNTIYF.

This chain links TRBV5-1 with TRBJ2-1; 7 bases match TRBD1. CDR1 SGHRS and CDR2 YFSETQ come from the germline V gene. The CDR3 spans 19 residues. V shed 0 bases and J 0 bases; nucleotides not matched to a gene: 12. CDR3 DNA sequence: TGCGCCAGCAGCTTGGCCTCTCATCGGGGACAGTCCTCCTACAATGAGCAGTTCTTC. It codes for CASSLASHRGQSSYNEQFF.

J is TRBJ2-5 and V is TRBV7-2, with a tentative D call TRBD1 (5 bases). From germline, CDR1 is SGHTA and CDR2 FQGNSA. This CDR3 region has 15 residues. V was shortened by 5 bases and J by 5 bases, with 18 bases between the two germline ends. The CDR3 sequence is CASSHKGDSRETQYF. The CDR3 nucleotides read TGTGCCAGCAGCCACAAAGGGGATTCTCGGGAGACCCAGTACTTC.

The chain employs TRBV28 and TRBJ1-4, with 8 bases aligning to TRBD1. The CDR3 runs 14 residues. The V gene's germline CDR1 is MDHEN and CDR2 SYDVKM. J lost 12 bases, V lost 6 bases, and 12 bases had no gene match. The CDR3, as DNA: TGTGCCAGCAGACCCCCGACAGGGGCCCGGGAACTGTTTTTT. Its translation is CASRPPTGARELFF.

The rearrangement joins TRBV11-2 to TRBJ2-3, with TRBD2 identical over 8 bases. The CDR3 length is 14 residues. Trimming took 5 bases from V and 5 from J; bases not matched to a gene: 6. The germline CDR1 and CDR2 sequences are SGHAT and FQNNGV. In nucleotides, the CDR3 is TGTGCCAGCAGCCCCCTGGCGGGGGGAGATACGCAGTATTTT. Protein: CASSPLAGGDTQYF.

This chain joins TRBV18 and TRBJ2-7; 12 bases are shared with TRBD1. The junction had 5 bases not matched to a gene; V was cut back by 4 bases and J by 7 bases. Germline V gene data show CDR1 as KGHSH and CDR2 as LQKENI. The CDR3 totals 14 residues. The CDR3 DNA sequence: TGTGCCAGCTCACGGGGACAGGGGGCTGGAGAGCAGTACTTC. Residues: CASSRGQGAGEQYF.

V usage is TRBV11-1 and J usage is TRBJ2-7; D is unresolved. This CDR3 is built from 12 residues. The ends were cut back, 5 bases at V and 12 bases at J, with 17 bases in the middle. The germline V gene encodes CDR1 SGHAT and CDR2 FQDESV (reference sequence). DNA of the CDR3: TGTGCCAGCAGCCTGGGAACCCAGAGACCGTACTTC. Amino acids: CASSLGTQRPYF.

Here the CDR3 reads CASSPHSTPSKQYF. In DNA form, the CDR3 reads TGTGCCAGTAGTCCCCACAGTACCCCTAGCAAGCAGTACTTC. The rearrangement joins TRBV19 to TRBJ2-7; possibly TRBD2 for D (5 bases). This CDR3 contains 14 residues. Germline lookup yields CDR1 LNHDA and CDR2 SQIVND (reference sequence). Trimming removed 5 bases from V and 8 bases from J, with 19 bases in between.